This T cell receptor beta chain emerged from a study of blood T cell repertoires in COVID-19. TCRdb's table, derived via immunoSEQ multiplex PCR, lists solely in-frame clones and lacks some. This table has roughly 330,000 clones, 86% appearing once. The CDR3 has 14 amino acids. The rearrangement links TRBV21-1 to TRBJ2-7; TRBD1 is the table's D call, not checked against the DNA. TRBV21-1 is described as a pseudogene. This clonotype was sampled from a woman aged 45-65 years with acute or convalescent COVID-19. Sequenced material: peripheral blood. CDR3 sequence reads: CASSRGQDLYEQYF. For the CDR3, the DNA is TGTGCCAGCAGCAGGGGACAGGACCTCTACGAGCAGTACTTC.